These T cell receptor beta chains were read from a single sample in a study of blood T cell repertoires in COVID-19. The method was immunoSEQ multiplex PCR; TCRdb's version includes in-frame clones alone and lacks a portion of them. The repertoire holds over 75,000 clones, with 80% as singletons. The sequencing input was peripheral blood. The receptors come from a woman between 65 and 79 years old with acute or convalescent COVID-19. Both conserved end residues are part of each CDR3. Each record gives: V gene, D gene, J gene, CDR3 DNA, CDR3 protein. D genes are given only for firm matches.

V gene: TRBV2; D gene: TRBD1; J gene: TRBJ2-3; CDR3 DNA: TGTGCCAGCAGCCGACAGGGAACAGATACGCAGTATTTT; CDR3 protein: CASSRQGTDTQYF
V gene: TRBV9; D gene: -; J gene: TRBJ1-4; CDR3 DNA: TGTGCCAGCAGCCCCCGGGCAGGGCGAAATGAAAAACTGTTTTTT; CDR3 protein: CASSPRAGRNEKLFF
V gene: TRBV6-5; D gene: -; J gene: TRBJ1-2; CDR3 DNA: TGTGCCAGCAGTTTATTAGGGGTTGAGGGCTACACCTTC; CDR3 protein: CASSLLGVEGYTF
V gene: TRBV5-1; D gene: -; J gene: TRBJ2-6; CDR3 DNA: TGCGCCAGCAGCTTGGAGGCAGGGGTTGGGGCCAACGTCCTGACTTTC; CDR3 protein: CASSLEAGVGANVLTF
V gene: TRBV2; D gene: TRBD2; J gene: TRBJ2-3; CDR3 DNA: TGTGCCAGCAGTCTCGGGAGGGCCGGCACAGATACGCAGTATTTT; CDR3 protein: CASSLGRAGTDTQYF
V gene: TRBV4-1; D gene: -; J gene: TRBJ1-5; CDR3 DNA: TGCGCCAGCAGCCCCTACGGGCACTTGGGGGGTGCAAGCAATCAGCCCCAGCATTTT; CDR3 protein: CASSPYGHLGGASNQPQHF
V gene: TRBV19; D gene: -; J gene: TRBJ1-1; CDR3 DNA: TGTGCCAGTAGTCTCAGGGACACTGAAGCTTTCTTT; CDR3 protein: CASSLRDTEAFF
V gene: TRBV5-1; D gene: -; J gene: TRBJ2-2; CDR3 DNA: TGCGCCAGCAGCTTGGTCCGCGGTGGCAGGAACACCGGGGAGCTGTTTTTT; CDR3 protein: CASSLVRGGRNTGELFF
V gene: TRBV5-1; D gene: -; J gene: TRBJ1-2; CDR3 DNA: TGCGCCAGCAGCTCCTCTCCGGGGGACTATGGCTACACCTTC; CDR3 protein: CASSSSPGDYGYTF
V gene: TRBV4-1; D gene: -; J gene: TRBJ1-4; CDR3 DNA: TGCGCCAGCAGCCCTGAGAAGGGGATAGCAACTAATGAAAAACTGTTTTTT; CDR3 protein: CASSPEKGIATNEKLFF